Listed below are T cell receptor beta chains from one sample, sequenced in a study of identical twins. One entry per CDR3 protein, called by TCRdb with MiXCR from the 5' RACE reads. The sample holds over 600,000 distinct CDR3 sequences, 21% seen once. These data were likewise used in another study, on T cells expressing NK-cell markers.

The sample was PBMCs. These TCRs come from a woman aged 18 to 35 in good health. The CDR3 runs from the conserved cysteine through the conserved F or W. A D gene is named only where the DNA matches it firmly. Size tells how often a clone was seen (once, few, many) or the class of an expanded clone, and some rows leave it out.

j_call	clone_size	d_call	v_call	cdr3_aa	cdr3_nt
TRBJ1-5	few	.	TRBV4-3	CASSQAEYQPQHF	TGCGCCAGCAGCCAAGCCGAGTATCAGCCCCAGCATTTT
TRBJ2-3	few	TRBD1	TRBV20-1	CSASKRTGGRDTQYF	TGCAGTGCTAGTAAACGGACAGGGGGAAGAGATACGCAGTATTTT
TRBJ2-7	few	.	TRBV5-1	CASSEDSRSYEQYF	TGCGCCAGCAGCGAAGATTCACGGTCCTACGAGCAGTACTTC
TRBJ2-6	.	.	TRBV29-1	CSVGVPSNVLTF	TGCAGCGTTGGGGTCCCCTCAAACGTCCTGACTTTC
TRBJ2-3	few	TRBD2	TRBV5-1	CASSLAGLAGGPGNTQYF	TGCGCCAGCAGCTTGGCAGGACTAGCGGGAGGGCCGGGAAATACGCAGTATTTT
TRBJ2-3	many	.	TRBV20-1	CSAQTTEGVDTQYF	TGCAGTGCCCAGACGACGGAGGGTGTAGATACGCAGTATTTT
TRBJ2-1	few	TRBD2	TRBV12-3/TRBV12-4	CASSTRLAGGNNEQFF	TGTGCCAGCAGTACAAGACTAGCGGGGGGGAACAATGAGCAGTTCTTC
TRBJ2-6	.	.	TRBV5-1	CASSLGGTSGANVLTF	TGCGCCAGCAGCTTGGGGGGTACCTCTGGGGCCAACGTCCTGACTTTC
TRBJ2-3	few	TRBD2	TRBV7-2	CASSYLPSGRAKDTQYF	TGTGCCAGCAGCTATCTACCTAGCGGGAGGGCCAAAGATACGCAGTATTTT
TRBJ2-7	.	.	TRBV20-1	CSARAPGTAIYEQYF	TGCAGTGCTAGAGCTCCCGGGACTGCCATCTACGAGCAGTACTTC
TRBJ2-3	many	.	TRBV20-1	CSARPAGTDTQYF	TGCAGTGCTAGACCGGCCGGCACAGATACGCAGTATTTT
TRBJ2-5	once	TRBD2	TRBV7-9	CASSRGTSGDQETQYF	TGTGCCAGCAGCCGAGGGACTAGCGGGGATCAAGAGACCCAGTACTTC
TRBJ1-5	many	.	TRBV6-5	CASSYSRNQPQHF	TGTGCCAGCAGTTACTCCCGGAATCAGCCCCAGCATTTT
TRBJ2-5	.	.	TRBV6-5	CASSFRETQETQYF	TGTGCCAGCAGTTTTCGCGAAACCCAAGAGACCCAGTACTTC
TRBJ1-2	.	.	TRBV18	CASSPIEDGGYTF	TGTGCCAGCTCACCAATTGAGGATGGTGGCTACACCTTC
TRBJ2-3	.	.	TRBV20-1	CSASPRVTDTQYF	TGCAGTGCTAGTCCCAGAGTAACAGATACGCAGTATTTT
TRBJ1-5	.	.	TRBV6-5	CASSYRKNQPQHF	TGTGCCAGCAGTTACCGCAAAAATCAGCCCCAGCATTTT
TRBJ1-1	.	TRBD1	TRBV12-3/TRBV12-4	CASILTGDGSNTEAFF	TGTGCCAGCATCCTGACAGGGGACGGATCGAACACTGAAGCTTTCTTT
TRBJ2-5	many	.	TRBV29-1	CSAPVRAQETQYF	TGCAGCGCGCCGGTCAGGGCCCAAGAGACCCAGTACTTC
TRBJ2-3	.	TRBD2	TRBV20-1	CSARLAGSGDTQYF	TGCAGTGCTCGACTAGCGGGTTCCGGAGATACGCAGTATTTT
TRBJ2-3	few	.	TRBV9	CASSVGGAGGDTQYF	TGTGCCAGCAGCGTAGGGGGGGCCGGTGGAGATACGCAGTATTTT
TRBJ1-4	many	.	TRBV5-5	CASSLGGLEEKLFF	TGTGCCAGCAGCTTGGGGGGACTGGAGGAAAAACTGTTTTTT
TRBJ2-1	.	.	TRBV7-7	CASSSTRGNEQFF	TGTGCCAGCAGCTCGACTCGTGGCAATGAGCAGTTCTTC
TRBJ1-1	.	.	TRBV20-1	CSPRGGKQGWTEAFF	TGCAGTCCGAGAGGGGGGAAGCAGGGGTGGACTGAAGCTTTCTTT
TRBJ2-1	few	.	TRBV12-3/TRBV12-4	CASGRGHNEQFF	TGTGCCAGCGGCAGGGGCCACAATGAGCAGTTCTTC
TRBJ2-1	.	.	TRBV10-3	CAISEPPMKYNEQFF	TGTGCCATCAGTGAGCCGCCTATGAAGTACAATGAGCAGTTCTTC
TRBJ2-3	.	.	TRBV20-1	CSAFRDSNTDTQYF	TGCAGTGCTTTCAGGGATTCAAACACAGATACGCAGTATTTT
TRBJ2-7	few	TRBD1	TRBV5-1	CASRSLEQGSYEQYF	TGCGCCAGCCGGAGTCTCGAACAGGGGTCCTACGAGCAGTACTTC
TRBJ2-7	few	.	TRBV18	CASSPGEGSTYEQYF	TGTGCCAGCTCCCCAGGGGAGGGATCAACCTACGAGCAGTACTTC
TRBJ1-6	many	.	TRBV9	CASSVGTTNSPLHF	TGTGCCAGCAGCGTCGGGACAACTAATTCACCCCTCCACTTT
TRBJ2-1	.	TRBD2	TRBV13	CASSYPSGRGNEQFF	TGTGCCAGCAGCTACCCTAGCGGGAGGGGCAATGAGCAGTTCTTC
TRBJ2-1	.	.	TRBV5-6	CASSWRLAEGDEQFF	TGTGCCAGCAGCTGGAGGTTAGCGGAGGGAGATGAGCAGTTCTTC
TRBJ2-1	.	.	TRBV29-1	CSVVKRNNEQFF	TGCAGCGTGGTGAAGCGTAACAATGAGCAGTTCTTC
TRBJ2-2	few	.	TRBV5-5	CASSLKAPQSAGELFF	TGTGCCAGCAGCTTGAAGGCGCCCCAATCCGCCGGGGAGCTGTTTTTT
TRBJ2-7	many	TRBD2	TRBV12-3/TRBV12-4	CASSLLAGVANEQYF	TGTGCCAGCAGTCTACTAGCGGGAGTCGCGAACGAGCAGTACTTC
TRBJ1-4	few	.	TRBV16	CASTRSATNEKLFF	TGTGCCAGCACGCGGTCCGCAACTAATGAAAAACTGTTTTTT
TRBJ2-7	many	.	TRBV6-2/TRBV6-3	CASSYRVPVSYEQYF	TGTGCCAGCAGTTACAGAGTCCCAGTAAGTTACGAGCAGTACTTC
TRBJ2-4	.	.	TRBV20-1	CSAIPGLAKNIQYF	TGCAGTGCTATACCTGGCCTAGCCAAAAACATTCAGTACTTC
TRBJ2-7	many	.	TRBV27	CASSINVLQSSYEQYF	TGTGCCAGCAGTATAAACGTACTTCAGAGTTCCTACGAGCAGTACTTC
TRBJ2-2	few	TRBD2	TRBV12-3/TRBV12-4	CASSPLTSPRGAGELFF	TGTGCCAGCAGTCCTCTGACTAGCCCCCGAGGGGCCGGGGAGCTGTTTTTT
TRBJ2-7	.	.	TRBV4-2	CASRSSGSSYEQYF	TGTGCCAGCAGAAGTAGCGGAAGCTCCTACGAGCAGTACTTC
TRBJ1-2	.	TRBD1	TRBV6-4	CASSEAGGGGYTF	TGTGCCAGCAGTGAGGCAGGGGGCGGTGGCTACACCTTC
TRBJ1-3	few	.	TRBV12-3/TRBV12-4	CASSPPNGEGNTIYF	TGTGCCAGCAGTCCCCCCAACGGAGAGGGAAACACCATATATTTT
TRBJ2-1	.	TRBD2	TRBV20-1	CSAPSSGSSYNEQFF	TGCAGTGCTCCATCTAGCGGGAGCTCCTACAATGAGCAGTTCTTC
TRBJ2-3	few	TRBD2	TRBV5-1	CASSFGGLAGVIDTQYF	TGCGCCAGCAGCTTCGGGGGACTAGCGGGAGTGATAGATACGCAGTATTTT
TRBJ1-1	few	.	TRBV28	CASRGPGRKAFF	TGTGCCAGCAGAGGTCCGGGACGGAAAGCTTTCTTT
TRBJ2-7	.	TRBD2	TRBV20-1	CSAARGGIGEQYF	TGCAGTGCCGCCCGGGGGGGCATAGGCGAGCAGTACTTC
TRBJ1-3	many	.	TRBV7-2	CASSLGRASGNTIYF	TGTGCCAGCAGCTTAGGGAGAGCCTCTGGAAACACCATATATTTT
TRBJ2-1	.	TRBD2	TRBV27	CASSLAVVGGSYNEQFF	TGTGCCAGCAGTTTAGCTGTAGTTGGCGGGAGCTACAATGAGCAGTTCTTC
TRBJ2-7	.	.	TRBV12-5	CASGLVFGGQTYEQYF	TGTGCTAGTGGTTTGGTTTTCGGGGGACAGACCTACGAGCAGTACTTC